These T cell receptor beta chains were read from a single sample in a study of blood T cell repertoires in COVID-19. The protocol was immunoSEQ multiplex PCR, while the TCRdb copy is restricted to in-frame clones and leaves out a portion. The top ten clones hold approximately 12% of a sample with 250,000 to 300,000 clones, 89% of them seen once. Sequenced input: peripheral blood. The receptors shown here come from a woman aged 55 to 70 with acute or convalescent COVID-19. The CDR3 runs from the conserved cysteine through the conserved F or W. A D gene is named only where the DNA matches it firmly. Part of the rows lack a size; the others show once, few, many or a class for expanded clones.

DNA	CDR3	J	size	V	D
TGTGCCAGCAGTAACAGGGGAGCTAACTATGGCTACACCTTC	CASSNRGANYGYTF	TRBJ1-2	few	TRBV2	TRBD1
TGTGCCAGCAGAACCGGGACAGAGAACACTGAAGCTTTCTTT	CASRTGTENTEAFF	TRBJ1-1	once	TRBV7-6	TRBD1
TGTGCCAGCAGCTTTATCAGGGAGAACACCGGGGAGCTGTTTTTT	CASSFIRENTGELFF	TRBJ2-2	NA	TRBV13	NA
TGTGCCAGCAGTTACGGAGGGGGGGCCAACAATGAGCAGTTCTTC	CASSYGGGANNEQFF	TRBJ2-1	NA	TRBV6-5	NA
TGCGCCAGCAGCTTGATACAGGGGGCAACTGAAGCTTTCTTT	CASSLIQGATEAFF	TRBJ1-1	few	TRBV5-1	TRBD1
TGTGCCTGGAGTACAGGGGGCAATCAGCCCCAGCATTTT	CAWSTGGNQPQHF	TRBJ1-5	NA	TRBV30	TRBD1
TGTGCCAGCAGCGGGTCGGGGGATACGCAGTATTTT	CASSGSGDTQYF	TRBJ2-3	NA	TRBV9	NA
TGTGCCACCAGCAGAGGCGGGCAGAAAGAGACCCAGTACTTC	CATSRGGQKETQYF	TRBJ2-5	NA	TRBV15	NA
TGTGCCAGCAGAGAAGGGCGGGGGAACCTAGCCAAAAACATTCAGTACTTC	CASREGRGNLAKNIQYF	TRBJ2-4	NA	TRBV2	TRBD2
TGCGCCAGCAGACCAACTAGCGGGGCCTCCTACGAGCAGTACTTC	CASRPTSGASYEQYF	TRBJ2-7	few	TRBV5-1	TRBD2
TGTGCCAGCAGTTTAATTTTGACAGGGGATTCACCCCTCCACTTT	CASSLILTGDSPLHF	TRBJ1-6	NA	TRBV27	TRBD1
TGTGCCAGCAGCTCGGACATGTATTCCTCTCTCGAGCAGTACTTC	CASSSDMYSSLEQYF	TRBJ2-7	NA	TRBV11-2	NA
TGTGCCATAGGACAGGGCGATCAGCCCCAGCATTTT	CAIGQGDQPQHF	TRBJ1-5	NA	TRBV24-1	TRBD1
TGTGCCACCAGCGGACAGGTGAACACTGAAGCTTTCTTT	CATSGQVNTEAFF	TRBJ1-1	NA	TRBV15	TRBD1
TGTGCCAGCACCCGAAGCGGGAGGGGAGCCAATGAGCAGTTCTTC	CASTRSGRGANEQFF	TRBJ2-1	few	TRBV9	TRBD2